This TCR beta chain is drawn from a study of blood T cell repertoires in COVID-19. Sequencing used immunoSEQ multiplex PCR; TCRdb keeps in-frame clones, though not all of them. This table holds about 230,000 clones, about nine tenths found once. Looked up from germline, CDR1 is KGHSH and CDR2 is LQKENI. This CDR3 spans 14 amino acids. The ends were cut back, 3 bases at V and 5 bases at J, with 14 bases in the middle. The chain carries TRBV18 and TRBJ2-7; no clear D. The specimen was peripheral blood. The receptor's source is a man over 45 with COVID-19, enrolled during active disease. CDR3: CASSPRSENHEQYF. CDR3 coding DNA: TGTGCCAGCTCACCCCGTAGTGAGAACCACGAGCAGTACTTC.